This is a list of T cell receptor beta chains from one sample in a study of beta chain features in type 1 diabetes. Only in-frame clones appear in the TCRdb table, and some are missing; sequencing was by immunoSEQ multiplex PCR. The sample lists 600,000 or so clones, over 12% occurring once. Sequencing was carried out using naive CD4+ T cells from blood. The receptors shown here come from a man younger than 35 with type 1 diabetes. Each CDR3 is given with its conserved first and last residue. A D gene is named only where the DNA matches it firmly. Clone size appears in some rows only: once, few, many, or a class for an expanded clone.

cdr3_nt: TGTGCCAGCAGCTTAGGGTCCAAGATCTATGAGCAGTTCTTC
cdr3_aa: CASSLGSKIYEQFF
clone_size: -
d_call: -
j_call: TRBJ2-1
v_call: TRBV7-2

cdr3_nt: TGCAGCGTTGAATCAGGGTTCGGAAACACCATATATTTT
cdr3_aa: CSVESGFGNTIYF
clone_size: -
d_call: -
j_call: TRBJ1-3
v_call: TRBV29-1

cdr3_nt: TGTGCCAGCTCACAGGGGAGTTTCACCTACGAGCAGTACTTC
cdr3_aa: CASSQGSFTYEQYF
clone_size: few
d_call: -
j_call: TRBJ2-7
v_call: TRBV18

cdr3_nt: TGTGCCAGCAGCCCGCCCGGGACAGGGGTTAACTATGGCTACACCTTC
cdr3_aa: CASSPPGTGVNYGYTF
clone_size: few
d_call: TRBD1
j_call: TRBJ1-2
v_call: TRBV28

cdr3_nt: TGTGCCAGCAGCTTTAGGGACCCACGCGGTGATGAGCAGTTCTTC
cdr3_aa: CASSFRDPRGDEQFF
clone_size: -
d_call: -
j_call: TRBJ2-1
v_call: TRBV7-9

cdr3_nt: TGTGCCACCAGCAGAGATCTGGGGCCCTACGAGCAGTACTTC
cdr3_aa: CATSRDLGPYEQYF
clone_size: -
d_call: -
j_call: TRBJ2-7
v_call: TRBV15

cdr3_nt: TGTGCCAGCTCACCTGGGGACAGCCGAGAAGCTTTCTTT
cdr3_aa: CASSPGDSREAFF
clone_size: -
d_call: TRBD1
j_call: TRBJ1-1
v_call: TRBV18

cdr3_nt: TGTGCCAGCTCACCGCACAGGGTCCACGAGCAGTACTTC
cdr3_aa: CASSPHRVHEQYF
clone_size: -
d_call: -
j_call: TRBJ2-7
v_call: TRBV18

cdr3_nt: TGCAGCGTCGCTCTTTTGAATGAGCAGTTCTTC
cdr3_aa: CSVALLNEQFF
clone_size: -
d_call: -
j_call: TRBJ2-1
v_call: TRBV29-1

cdr3_nt: TGTGCCAGCAGCCCTGGACAGAACACTGAAGCTTTCTTT
cdr3_aa: CASSPGQNTEAFF
clone_size: -
d_call: -
j_call: TRBJ1-1
v_call: TRBV5-4

cdr3_nt: TGTGCCAGTAGTGGCGCTTGGTACAGGGTCAGGCGGAGGGCCAAAAACATTCAGTACTTC
cdr3_aa: CASSGAWYRVRRRAKNIQYF
clone_size: -
d_call: -
j_call: TRBJ2-4
v_call: TRBV19

cdr3_nt: TGTGCCAGCAAGGGGTTCGAAGGCGCCTTC
cdr3_aa: CASKGFEGAF
clone_size: few
d_call: -
j_call: TRBJ1-2
v_call: TRBV28

cdr3_nt: TGCAGCGTTCAAGGGGTTGACTATGGCTACACCTTC
cdr3_aa: CSVQGVDYGYTF
clone_size: few
d_call: -
j_call: TRBJ1-2
v_call: TRBV29-1

cdr3_nt: TGTGCCAGCAGCTTGGGAGGTGGGGAGACCCAGTACTTC
cdr3_aa: CASSLGGGETQYF
clone_size: few
d_call: -
j_call: TRBJ2-5
v_call: TRBV7-2

cdr3_nt: TGTGCCAGCAGCCCCGTGTGGGGGCTAGCCGGTCAGAATGAGCAGTTCTTC
cdr3_aa: CASSPVWGLAGQNEQFF
clone_size: -
d_call: -
j_call: TRBJ2-1
v_call: TRBV7-2

cdr3_nt: TGTGCCAGCATTAGGACACTGGGGGCAGATACGCAGTATTTT
cdr3_aa: CASIRTLGADTQYF
clone_size: -
d_call: -
j_call: TRBJ2-3
v_call: TRBV6-6

cdr3_nt: TGTGCCAGCAGTGAATACCGGCTCGGGCAGCCCCAGCATTTT
cdr3_aa: CASSEYRLGQPQHF
clone_size: few
d_call: -
j_call: TRBJ1-5
v_call: TRBV25-1

cdr3_nt: TGCAGCGTTGAAGATCCCAGACTAGCGGGAGGAGATACGCAGTATTTT
cdr3_aa: CSVEDPRLAGGDTQYF
clone_size: -
d_call: TRBD2
j_call: TRBJ2-3
v_call: TRBV29-1

cdr3_nt: TGTGCCCGCCGAGGACGGGGAGTTTCGAACACCGGGGAGCTGTTTTTT
cdr3_aa: CARRGRGVSNTGELFF
clone_size: -
d_call: -
j_call: TRBJ2-2
v_call: TRBV30

cdr3_nt: TGTGCCAGCAGTGAAAGTAGGACGGACTATGGCTACACCTTC
cdr3_aa: CASSESRTDYGYTF
clone_size: -
d_call: -
j_call: TRBJ1-2
v_call: TRBV2